This T cell receptor beta chain came from a study of cytomegalovirus exposure and HLA in healthy donors. General observations from the study: Researchers catalogued roughly 150 TCR beta chains as cytomegalovirus-associated. Apparent HLA restriction characterized most CMV-associated TCR beta chains in a later analysis. Further analysis was carried out later, and it showed several of the most significant clusters appearing linked to common viral pathogens.

This PCR relied on a set of 60 Vbeta primers and 13 Jbeta primers. Assay used: immunoSEQ multiplex PCR; TCRdb lists only in-frame clones, some missing. This sample contains around 190,000 clones. Trimming removed 11 bases at V and 14 bases at J, with 30 bases between. Germline loops: CDR1 SEHNR, CDR2 FQNEAQ (reference sequence). The CDR3 spans 15 residues. About this clone: Antigen unknown.

This chain joins TRBV7-9 and TRBJ2-2; TRBD2 is a possible D gene (5 bases). The sample was PBMCs. The clonotype originates from a woman aged 25-40 years in good health and CMV-seropositive. CDR3 nucleotides: TGTGCCGGGTCGGAAGTGTACCGGGGAGCCCAGGAACTGTTTTTT. Translation gives CAGSEVYRGAQELFF.